This T cell receptor (beta chain) stems from a study of T cells expressing NK-cell markers. Study-level background: Seven donors tested HCMV-seropositive and one tested seronegative among the eight sequenced.

The study, taken as a whole, reports: Among CD8+ T cells from about six donors, dominant NKG2C+ clonotypes accounted for about 1.0-7.0%. What remained unclear was the HCMV specificity of expanded NKG2C+ T cell clones.

As concerns this clonotype: Antigen specificity is unknown.

Germline lookup yields CDR1 MGHRA and CDR2 YSYEKL. The CDR3 is 16 residues long. TCRdb reprocessed the 5' RACE reads, with one entry per CDR3 protein and no DNA. This repertoire includes around 470,000 distinct CDR3 sequences. Material for sequencing was blood T cells: a sorted CD56 or NKG2C T cell subset, CD4+ or CD8+ T cells, or bulk PBMC T cells (not recorded which). This rearrangement joins TRBV4-1 to TRBJ2-1; TCRdb's D call of TRBD1 is untestable without DNA. This clonotype was sampled from a woman in her 50s in good health. The CDR3 is CASSQGPPGLGNEQFF.